This T cell receptor beta chain was retrieved from a study of post-analysis software for immune sequencing data. Study-wide context: The disease courses covered relapsing-remitting, secondary progressive and progressive-relapsing multiple sclerosis.

Unique molecular identifiers had been added to the TCR beta cDNA libraries. From around 1 to 10 million T cells, roughly 540,000 cDNA molecules were obtained. A single record per CDR3 protein comes from TCRdb applying MiXCR to the PCR reads. Counted here are 750,000 to 900,000 distinct CDR3 sequences, roughly 50% occurring once; the ten biggest clones make up roughly 5.2%. In regard to this clonotype: Its specificity is unknown.

Points from the study as a whole: The study found TRBV5-6, TRBV5-1 and TRBV20-1 among five TRBV segments more frequent in patients than controls. The study found significantly lower normalized Chao1 diversity in multiple sclerosis patients than in controls. Samples from a shared batch, those prepared together, strongly co-clustered by F measure.

V was cut by 4 bases and J by 0 bases, with 16 bases left in between. The CDR3 runs to 18 residues. The germline V gene encodes CDR1 ENHRY and CDR2 SYGVKD. The sequencing input was blood. The V and J genes are TRBV10-3 and TRBJ2-6, with a tentative D call TRBD1 (6 bases). The receptor's source is a girl aged 10-17 years with multiple sclerosis. The CDR3, as DNA: TGTGCCATCAGTGGTACTGGACAGCCCATCTCTGGGGCCAACGTCCTGACTTTC. Protein: CAISGTGQPISGANVLTF.